These 30 T cell receptor beta chains share one sample of origin, sequenced in a study of cytomegalovirus exposure and HLA in healthy donors listed by TCRdb under 2017. The method behind the library was the immunoSEQ multiplex PCR assay. For the multiplex PCR, a mixture combining 60 forward primers for TCR Vbeta segments and 13 reverse primers for TCR Jbeta segments was used. Entries here come from immuneACCESS through TCRdb and include only in-frame sequences with V and J called. Some clones fail to appear in such tables; in the studies checked, an unresolved V gene covers under half of the shortfall, and the cause of the remainder is unknown. The sample table lists roughly 84,000 clones, about 78% of them with a count of one. The ten most abundant clones make up around 3.2% of the sample. The specimen sequenced was PBMCs. The source of these receptors is a man over 45 in good health and CMV-seronegative.

Details on this clone: The junction departs from the called germline gene at one end, perhaps through a read error. The V and J genes are TRBV7-9 and TRBJ2-6; D may be TRBD1 (6 bases). Germline assignment: CDR1 SEHNR and CDR2 FQNEAQ (reference sequence). This CDR3 is 15 amino acids long. CDR3 loop: CSSSANRAGANVLTF. The CDR3, as DNA: TGTTCCAGCAGCGCCAACAGGGCCGGGGCCAACGTCCTGACTTTC.

The V call is TRBV28, the J call TRBJ1-2, with D possibly being TRBD1 (5 bases). Germline V lookup: CDR1 MDHEN, CDR2 SYDVKM. The CDR3 extends over 12 amino acids. V gave up 8 bases and J gave up 3 bases, with 10 bases separating them. Here the CDR3 reads CASSTGDYGYTF. CDR3 DNA sequence: TGTGCCAGCTCCACGGGGGACTATGGCTACACCTTC.

This chain links TRBV6-5 with TRBJ1-2; 8 bases are a match to TRBD1. Germline loops: CDR1 MNHEY, CDR2 SVGAGI. Trimming removed 5 bases from V and 7 bases from J; junction bases left unmatched: 6. This CDR3 is built from 13 residues. The CDR3 DNA follows: TGTGCCAGCAGTGCGGACAGGGCTCGTGGCTACACCTTC. Translation gives CASSADRARGYTF.

The chain carries TRBV19 and TRBJ2-7, with D perhaps matching TRBD2 (7 bases). Germline CDR1 reads LNHDA; CDR2 reads SQIVND (reference sequence). The CDR3 spans 15 residues. V was clipped by 3 bases and J by 1 base, with 13 bases between them. CDR3 in amino acids: CASSIPGGQSYEQYF. The CDR3 nucleotides are TGTGCCAGTAGTATTCCGGGGGGCCAGTCCTACGAGCAGTACTTC.

This chain links TRBV6-5 with TRBJ1-5; possible D gene TRBD1, 5 bases. The length of the CDR3 is 16 residues. V was pared by 0 bases and J by 2 bases, with 11 bases between. Germline assignment: CDR1 MNHEY and CDR2 SVGAGI. The CDR3 region has the DNA TGTGCCAGCAGTTACTCGCGGGGGTCTGGCAATCAGCCCCAGCATTTT. Amino acids: CASSYSRGSGNQPQHF.

CDR3 DNA: TGTGCCACCAGGAGGGACAGGCAAGGGGGTACGCAGTATTTT. As protein: CATRRDRQGGTQYF. The chain recombines TRBV15 with TRBJ2-3; the match to TRBD1 covers 8 bases. V lost 6 bases to trimming and J lost 8 bases; unmatched junction nucleotides: 10. The CDR3 has 14 amino acids. Germline CDR1 LNHNV, CDR2 YYDKDF (reference sequence).

The chain joins TRBV19 to TRBJ1-4, with no clear D. Per germline, CDR1 LNHDA and CDR2 SQIVND (reference sequence). The CDR3 covers 12 residues. The V and J ends lost 5 bases and 8 bases respectively, with 9 bases between them. The CDR3 here is CASSFDREKLFF. The DNA of the CDR3 is TGTGCCAGTAGTTTCGATCGGGAAAAACTGTTTTTT.

The chain recombines TRBV9 with TRBJ2-2, with D possibly TRBD1 on 5 matching bases. The CDR3 covers 14 residues. V lost 3 bases, J lost 7 bases, and 13 bases lay in between. Germline CDR1 is SGDLS and CDR2 is YYNGEE. The CDR3 bases are TGTGCCAGCAGCGAGGGGATCGAGTTCGGGGAGCTGTTTTTT. This encodes CASSEGIEFGELFF. Complete variable domain (other parts from reference TRBV9 and TRBJ2-2): DSGVTQTPKHLITATGQRVTLRCSPRSGDLSVYWYQQSLDQGLQFLIQYYNGEERAKGNILERFSAQQFPDLHSELNLSSLELGDSALYFCASSEGIEFGELFFGEGSRLTVL.

The V gene is TRBV12-5, the J gene TRBJ2-1; TRBD2 agrees at 8 bases. This CDR3 spans 17 amino acids. The germline V gene encodes CDR1 LGHNT and CDR2 FRNRAP. J was trimmed by 0 bases and V by 6 bases; bases with no gene match: 10. The CDR3 DNA reads as TGTGCTAGTGGGCGCGGGGGGTCCTCTAGCTCCTACAATGAGCAGTTCTTC. Encoded protein: CASGRGGSSSSYNEQFF.

The V and J genes are TRBV19 and TRBJ1-3; D ambiguous. The germline V gene encodes CDR1 LNHDA and CDR2 SQIVND (reference sequence). V shed 3 bases and J shed 2 bases, with 8 bases lying between them. The CDR3 covers 14 residues. This CDR3 is CASSIRVTGNTIYF. In nucleotides, the CDR3 is TGTGCCAGTAGTATTCGGGTCACTGGAAACACCATATATTTT.

This chain links TRBV5-4 with TRBJ1-1; D is perhaps TRBD1 (5 bases). V shed 4 bases and J shed 0 bases, with 10 bases lying between them. This CDR3 is built from 14 residues. CDR1 SGHNT and CDR2 YYREEE come from the germline V gene (reference sequence). The CDR3 nucleotides are TGTGCCAGCAGCACCGACAGTATGAACACTGAAGCTTTCTTT. Translating gives CASSTDSMNTEAFF.

The J gene is TRBJ1-6, the V gene TRBV9; D uncertain. The V end lost 4 bases, the J end lost 10 bases, and 12 bases lay between the germline ends. The CDR3 covers 13 residues. CDR1 is SGDLS, CDR2 YYNGEE, per germline. CDR3 residues: CASSPHLESPLHF. CDR3 in DNA: TGTGCCAGCAGCCCCCATTTAGAGTCACCCCTCCACTTT.

The rearrangement uses TRBV4-1 and TRBJ2-7; the D is unclear. Germline CDR1 and CDR2: MGHRA and YSYEKL. V gave up 4 bases and J gave up 0 bases, with 16 bases separating them. The CDR3 covers 16 residues. DNA of the CDR3: TGCGCCAGCAGCCGTCAGACACAACAAAGCTCCTACGAGCAGTACTTC. This gives the protein CASSRQTQQSSYEQYF.

This chain uses TRBV6-5 with TRBJ2-3; the match to TRBD1 covers 8 bases. There are 15 residues in the CDR3. Germline lookup yields CDR1 MNHEY and CDR2 SVGAGI. J lost 0 bases, V lost 6 bases, and 5 bases had no gene match. This CDR3 is CASRSDRASTDTQYF. For the CDR3, the DNA is TGTGCCAGCAGATCGGACAGGGCCAGCACAGATACGCAGTATTTT.

CDR3 bases: TGTGCCAGTAGTTTCGGGACAGGACGGGGAGAGACCCAGTACTTC. This gives the protein CASSFGTGRGETQYF. This rearrangement joins TRBV19 to TRBJ2-5; 8 bases match TRBD1. Germline loops: CDR1 LNHDA, CDR2 SQIVND (reference sequence). The CDR3 runs 15 residues. J gave up 4 bases and V 5 bases, and 9 bases lay outside the gene matches.

V usage is TRBV7-2 and J usage is TRBJ1-2; D is ambiguous. CDR1 is SGHTA, CDR2 FQGNSA, per germline. The germline V and J ends were trimmed by 1 base and 7 bases, with 13 bases remaining between them. This CDR3 comprises 14 residues. CDR3 protein: CASSLDAATGGYTF. The DNA for the CDR3 is TGTGCCAGCAGCTTAGACGCGGCGACGGGTGGCTACACCTTC. The variable domain in full, completed from reference TRBV7-2 and TRBJ1-2, reads GAGVSQSPSNKVTEKGKDVELRCDPISGHTALYWYRQSLGQGLEFLIYFQGNSAPDKSGLPSDRFSAERTGGSVSTLTIQRTQQEDSAVYLCASSLDAATGGYTFGSGTRLTVV.

The CDR3 nucleotides read TGTGCCAGCTCGGGGGACAGGGACCGTGGCTACACCTTC. As protein: CASSGDRDRGYTF. The V and J genes are TRBV18 and TRBJ1-2; 9 positions match TRBD1. Unmatched junction bases numbered 6, after V lost 6 bases and J lost 7 bases. Germline V gene data show CDR1 as KGHSH and CDR2 as LQKENI. The CDR3 length is 13 residues.

This chain connects TRBV6-5 to TRBJ2-5; 8 nucleotides line up with TRBD2. Germline CDR1 and CDR2: MNHEY and SVGAGI. With 4 bases clipped from V and 4 bases from J, the junction kept 5 bases outside the gene matches. CDR3 length: 14 amino acids. The CDR3 region is CASSSRGGAETQYF. CDR3 bases: TGTGCCAGCAGTTCTCGGGGGGGGGCAGAGACCCAGTACTTC.

The V call is TRBV7-9, the J call TRBJ1-2, with D perhaps matching TRBD1 (6 bases). V lost 5 bases to trimming and J lost 2 bases, with 12 bases between them. In germline, CDR1 is SEHNR, CDR2 FQNEAQ (reference sequence). CDR3 size: 14 residues. CDR3 sequence: CASSPLDRNYGYTF. The CDR3 DNA is TGTGCCAGCAGCCCACTAGACAGGAACTATGGCTACACCTTC. The entire variable domain, with the rest obtained from reference TRBV7-9 and TRBJ1-2, is as follows: DTGVSQNPRHKITKRGQNVTFRCDPISEHNRLYWYRQTLGQGPEFLTYFQNEAQLEKSRLLSDRFSAERPKGSFSTLEIQRTEQGDSAMYLCASSPLDRNYGYTFGSGTRLTVV.

This chain uses TRBV7-2 with TRBJ2-7, with 10 bases lining up with TRBD1. V lost 4 bases, J lost 2 bases, and 8 bases stayed unmatched. The CDR3 is 16 residues long. In germline, CDR1 is SGHTA, CDR2 FQGNSA. CDR3 loop: CASSYAGTGEAYEQYF. The CDR3 nucleotides read TGTGCCAGCAGCTACGCTGGGACAGGGGAGGCCTACGAGCAGTACTTC.

The chain employs TRBV4-2 and TRBJ2-5; TRBD2 might be the D (6 bases). The CDR3 runs 16 residues. With 0 bases removed from V and 5 bases from J, the gap between germline ends came to 16 bases. The germline V gene encodes CDR1 LGHNA and CDR2 YNFKEQ. CDR3 bases: TGTGCCAGCAGCCAAGATGGGGGGACTCTGAGGGAGACCCAGTACTTC. This gives the protein CASSQDGGTLRETQYF.

The chain joins TRBV6-5 to TRBJ2-2; unclear D gene. V was cut by 2 bases and J by 8 bases, with 9 bases left in between. Germline lookup yields CDR1 MNHEY and CDR2 SVGAGI. The CDR3 is 13 residues long. Here the CDR3 DNA reads TGTGCCAGCAGTTACAATCCGGTGGGGGAGCTGTTTTTT. Amino acids: CASSYNPVGELFF.

The rearrangement links TRBV7-9 to TRBJ2-1, with 8 bases matching TRBD1. Trimming removed 0 bases from V and 7 bases from J; junction bases left unmatched: 5. Germline CDR1 is SEHNR and CDR2 is FQNEAQ (reference sequence). The CDR3 totals 15 residues. CDR3 in DNA: TGTGCCAGCAGCTTAGCTTTGGGACAGGCGAATGAGCAGTTCTTC. This sequence encodes CASSLALGQANEQFF. Looking up the rest from reference TRBV7-9 and TRBJ2-1 gives the full variable domain: DTGVSQNPRHKITKRGQNVTFRCDPISEHNRLYWYRQTLGQGPEFLTYFQNEAQLEKSRLLSDRFSAERPKGSFSTLEIQRTEQGDSAMYLCASSLALGQANEQFFGPGTRLTVL.

This clone appeared a few times. The rearrangement uses TRBV6-1 and TRBJ2-2; 8 bases are a match to TRBD2. Germline CDR1 MNHNS, CDR2 SASEGT. V lost 0 bases, J lost 1 base, and 1 base stayed unmatched. The length of the CDR3 is 16 residues. The CDR3 DNA follows: TGTGCCAGCAGTGAAGCTCTAGCGGGGAACACCGGGGAGCTGTTTTTT. Protein sequence: CASSEALAGNTGELFF.

This chain connects TRBV7-9 to TRBJ2-1, with 12 bases aligning to TRBD2. The germline V gene encodes CDR1 SEHNR and CDR2 FQNEAQ (reference sequence). V lost 5 bases and J lost 6; bases outside the gene matches: 11. The CDR3 runs 17 residues. The CDR3 here is CASSTLLAGGHGNEQFF. The CDR3, as DNA: TGTGCCAGCAGCACCTTGCTAGCGGGGGGGCATGGCAATGAGCAGTTCTTC.

The V call is TRBV30, the J call TRBJ1-5; no clear D. The ends were cut back, 0 bases at V and 7 bases at J, with 13 bases in the middle. Germline V gene data show CDR1 as GTSNPN and CDR2 as SVGIG (reference sequence). CDR3 length equals 14 residues. The CDR3 spells CAWSVGNLGQPQHF. The CDR3 bases are TGTGCCTGGAGTGTCGGGAACCTCGGACAGCCCCAGCATTTT.

This clone was counted only a few times. V gene TRBV9 combines with J gene TRBJ2-5; TRBD2 aligns across 8 bases. V gave up 0 bases and J gave up 2 bases; unmatched junction bases: 12. This CDR3 has 18 residues. Germline V lookup: CDR1 SGDLS, CDR2 YYNGEE. The CDR3 region is CASSVGIGRTGGQETQYF. As DNA, the CDR3 is TGTGCCAGCAGCGTAGGAATTGGGAGGACGGGAGGGCAAGAGACCCAGTACTTC.

V gene TRBV19 combines with J gene TRBJ2-3; tentative D call: TRBD2 (6 bases). Germline V gene data show CDR1 as LNHDA and CDR2 as SQIVND (reference sequence). This CDR3 has 13 residues. V lost 7 bases and J lost 1, with 9 bases in between. In DNA, the CDR3 is TGTGCCAGTAAGGAGCGGGGCACAGATACGCAGTATTTT. It encodes CASKERGTDTQYF.

The gene calls are TRBV10-3 and TRBJ1-1, with D uncertain. The V gene lost 3 bases and the J gene lost 4 bases, with 18 bases spanning the gap. Germline V CDR1 and CDR2: ENHRY, SYGVKD. The CDR3 is 16 amino acids. The CDR3 is CAISDAGSPLGTEAFF. CDR3 coding DNA: TGTGCCATCAGTGATGCGGGCAGCCCCTTGGGCACTGAAGCTTTCTTT.

This rearrangement joins TRBV11-2 to TRBJ2-3; the match to TRBD1 covers 8 bases. The CDR3 has 15 amino acids. The V gene's germline CDR1 is SGHAT and CDR2 FQNNGV. V lost 3 bases, J lost 6 bases, and 8 bases stayed unmatched. The CDR3 nucleotides read TGTGCCAGCAGCTTGGAAGGACAGGGAAGGGATACGCAGTATTTT. Its protein is CASSLEGQGRDTQYF.